The 27 T cell receptor beta chains listed next were all sequenced from one sample in a study of blood T cell repertoires in COVID-19. The protocol was immunoSEQ multiplex PCR, while the TCRdb copy is restricted to in-frame clones and leaves out a portion. The sample lists under 95,000 clones; 86% were seen once. The material sequenced was peripheral blood. These receptors came from an older man in a cohort sampled during active COVID-19.

V is TRBV28 and J is TRBJ1-2; 11 positions match TRBD1. Trimming removed 7 bases from V and 2 bases from J; junction bases left unmatched: 3. The CDR3 runs 14 residues. Germline CDR1 is MDHEN and CDR2 is SYDVKM. DNA for the CDR3: TGTGCCAGCAACCGGGACAGGGGGAACTATGGCTACACCTTC. This sequence encodes CASNRDRGNYGYTF.

The chain couples TRBV7-9 to TRBJ1-5, with 7 bases that match TRBD1. Germline CDR1 reads SEHNR; CDR2 reads FQNEAQ (reference sequence). V gave up 5 bases and J gave up 2 bases; unmatched junction bases: 6. The CDR3 sequence is 15 residues long. CDR3 sequence reads: CASSPTGRGNQPQHF. Here the CDR3 DNA reads TGTGCCAGCAGCCCGACAGGGAGAGGCAATCAGCCCCAGCATTTT.

The V gene is TRBV3-1 (or the pseudogene TRBV3-2), the J gene TRBJ2-4; D uncertain. CDR3 length: 13 amino acids. The germline V gene encodes CDR1 LGHDT and CDR2 YNNKEL (reference sequence). The V end lost 2 bases, the J end lost 5 bases, and 7 bases lay between the germline ends. Written as DNA, the CDR3 is TGTGCCAGCAGCCAATTTGCAGAAAACATTCAGTACTTC. Its protein product is CASSQFAENIQYF.

CDR3 nucleotide sequence: TGTGCCATCAGTCGGACATTGAACACTGAAGCTTTCTTT. It is translated as CAISRTLNTEAFF. The chain uses TRBV10-3 and TRBJ1-1; D perhaps matches TRBD1 (5 bases). Germline CDR1 and CDR2: ENHRY and SYGVKD. CDR3 size: 13 residues. V was trimmed by 5 bases and J by 0 bases, leaving 7 bases between them.

The rearrangement joins TRBV2 to TRBJ1-4; D ambiguous. Germline CDR1 and CDR2: SNHLY and FYNNEI. This CDR3 contains 14 residues. Trimming pared 6 bases from V and 7 bases from J, leaving 15 bases between. In DNA, the CDR3 is TGTGCCAGCAGGGCGCGTGGAGGTAGTGAAAAACTGTTTTTT. It translates to CASRARGGSEKLFF.

This clone showed up just a few times. This chain connects TRBV6-2 or TRBV6-3 to TRBJ1-1; unclear D gene. Looked up from germline, CDR1 is MNHEY and CDR2 is SVGEGT. The ends were cut back, 5 bases at V and 4 bases at J, with 8 bases in the middle. There are 12 residues in the CDR3. CDR3 in amino acids: CASSRVSTEAFF. Written as DNA, the CDR3 is TGTGCCAGCAGTAGAGTAAGCACTGAAGCTTTCTTT.

The chain carries TRBV5-1 and TRBJ2-6; TRBD1 might be the D (5 bases). The CDR3 consists of 17 residues. Trimming removed 4 bases at V and 0 bases at J, with 14 bases between. Germline V CDR1 and CDR2: SGHRS, YFSETQ. In DNA, the CDR3 is TGCGCCAGCAGCAAGTCTGACAGTTACTCTGGGGCCAACGTCCTGACTTTC. It is translated as CASSKSDSYSGANVLTF.

This chain connects TRBV6-6 to TRBJ1-1, with a tentative D call TRBD1 (5 bases). With 5 bases removed from V and 2 bases from J, the gap between germline ends came to 9 bases. The CDR3 length is 13 residues. Germline values: CDR1 MNHNY, CDR2 SVGAGI (reference sequence). The DNA of the CDR3 is TGTGCCAGCAGTCTCCAGGGAAACACTGAAGCTTTCTTT. This translates into CASSLQGNTEAFF.

The rearrangement joins TRBV10-3 to TRBJ1-1; 8 bases map to TRBD1. The CDR3 sequence is 15 residues long. Trimming cost V 5 bases and J 3 bases; bases outside gene matches: 8. Germline-derived CDR1 and CDR2 are ENHRY and SYGVKD. The CDR3 sequence is CAISPRQGMDTEAFF. The CDR3 bases are TGTGCCATCAGTCCTCGACAGGGGATGGACACTGAAGCTTTCTTT.

This rearrangement joins TRBV28 to TRBJ2-5, with D perhaps TRBD1 (6 bases). The CDR3 has 15 residues. Trimming stripped 4 bases from V and 3 bases from J, with 15 bases between. Per the germline V gene, CDR1 is MDHEN and CDR2 is SYDVKM. The CDR3 is CASSSLGTKKETQYF. The DNA of the CDR3 is TGTGCCAGCAGTTCACTTGGGACAAAAAAAGAGACCCAGTACTTC. Supplemented by reference TRBV28 and TRBJ2-5, the full variable domain reads DVKVTQSSRYLVKRTGEKVFLECVQDMDHENMFWYRQDPGLGLRLIYFSYDVKMKEKGDIPEGYSVSREKKERFSLILESASTNQTSMYLCASSSLGTKKETQYFGPGTRLLVL.

This chain uses TRBV3-1 (or the pseudogene TRBV3-2) with TRBJ2-1; 8 nucleotides agree with TRBD2. The length of the CDR3 is 15 residues. V dropped 1 base and J dropped 7; count of bases not matched to a gene: 6. Looked up from germline, CDR1 is LGHDT and CDR2 is YNNKEL (reference sequence). The DNA of the CDR3 is TGTGCCAGCAGCCAAGGGGTCGGGGGGGCAAATGAGCAGTTCTTC. Its translation is CASSQGVGGANEQFF.

V usage is TRBV12-5 and J usage is TRBJ1-6, with TRBD1 identical over 9 bases. This CDR3 spans 14 amino acids. The germline V gene encodes CDR1 LGHNT and CDR2 FRNRAP. Losses at the gene ends were 5 bases for V and 10 bases for J; bases not matched to a gene: 6. The CDR3 is CASGPGQGWSPLHF. DNA for the CDR3: TGTGCTAGTGGTCCGGGACAGGGATGGTCACCCCTCCACTTT.

A single count supports this clone. J is TRBJ2-5 and V is TRBV7-6, with TRBD2 matching 7 bases. The CDR3 extends over 17 amino acids. V lost 1 base to trimming and J lost 2 bases; unmatched junction nucleotides: 10. Germline lookup yields CDR1 SGHVS and CDR2 FNYEAQ. The CDR3 DNA sequence: TGTGCCAGCAGCTTAGGGTGGAAGCGGGGACCACAAGAGACCCAGTACTTC. It is translated as CASSLGWKRGPQETQYF.

The rearrangement joins TRBV5-1 to TRBJ1-2; D uncertain. The CDR3 consists of 14 residues. The V gene's germline CDR1 is SGHRS and CDR2 YFSETQ. Trimming took 0 bases from V and 6 from J, leaving 12 bases between them. This CDR3 is CASSLVPGTDGYTF. In DNA, the CDR3 is TGCGCCAGCAGCTTGGTTCCGGGAACGGATGGCTACACCTTC.

This chain uses TRBV29-1 with TRBJ2-1, with D possibly matching TRBD2 (6 bases). Germline V lookup: CDR1 SQVTM, CDR2 ANQGSEA. The V and J ends lost 7 bases and 0 bases respectively, with 16 bases between them. This CDR3 region has 15 residues. The CDR3 DNA sequence: TGCAGCGGGGGAGGCGGCAGGGCCTCCTACAATGAGCAGTTCTTC. It is translated as CSGGGGRASYNEQFF.

J is TRBJ2-7 and V is TRBV5-1; perhaps TRBD2 as D (7 bases). The germline V gene has CDR1 SGHRS and CDR2 YFSETQ. The CDR3 length is 15 residues. The V end was cut by 4 bases, the J end by 7 bases, with 21 bases between. CDR3 DNA: TGCGCCAGCAGCCCTAGGGCGGGGGCCCTGGGGGAGCAGTACGTC. Amino acids: CASSPRAGALGEQYV.

This clone has only one observation. The V and J genes are TRBV19 and TRBJ2-1, with D perhaps TRBD2 (7 bases). The CDR3 is 14 residues long. The V end was cut by 3 bases, the J end by 4 bases, with 10 bases between. Germline V CDR1 and CDR2: LNHDA, SQIVND (reference sequence). CDR3 in DNA: TGTGCCAGTAGTATGGGGGGGCCGTACAATGAGCAGTTCTTC. Translating gives CASSMGGPYNEQFF.

This sequence joins TRBV5-6 and TRBJ2-3; 13 bases are a match to TRBD2. There are 14 residues in the CDR3. V shed 3 bases, J shed 8 bases, and the junction held 3 bases outside the gene matches. The V gene's germline CDR1 is SGHDT and CDR2 YYEEEE. DNA of the CDR3: TGTGCCAGCAGCTCCCGGACTAGCGGGGGTACGCAGTATTTT. It yields the protein CASSSRTSGGTQYF.

This chain links TRBV24-1 with TRBJ2-4; 7 bases are a match to TRBD1. V was pared by 3 bases and J by 6 bases, with 13 bases of the junction left unmatched. This CDR3 has 17 amino acids. The V gene's germline CDR1 is KGHDR and CDR2 SFDVKD. The CDR3 sequence: CATSDSSQGDRINIQYF. The CDR3 DNA reads as TGTGCCACCAGTGATAGCAGCCAGGGGGATCGGATAAACATTCAGTACTTC.

The CDR3 region has the DNA TGCGCCAGTGGGGGGGAGTCCTACAATGAGCAGTTCTTC. Amino acids: CASGGESYNEQFF. This sequence joins TRBV5-1 and TRBJ2-1; 7 nucleotides line up with TRBD2. CDR3 length: 13 residues. J was trimmed by 1 base and V by 8 bases; bases with no gene match: 3. Germline CDR1 reads SGHRS; CDR2 reads YFSETQ.

The V call is TRBV5-6, the J call TRBJ2-7; maybe TRBD1 (6 bases). This CDR3 has 13 amino acids. Between the trimmed V and J ends, which lost 4 bases and 0 bases, there was a span of 8 bases. Germline V gene lookup returns CDR1 SGHDT and CDR2 YYEEEE. The CDR3, as DNA: TGTGCCAGCAGCCAGGGGTCCTCCTACGAGCAGTACTTC. This sequence encodes CASSQGSSYEQYF.

DNA for the CDR3: TGTGCCAGCAGCTTAGAGGAGGGGCCACAAGAGACCCAGTACTTC. This encodes CASSLEEGPQETQYF. The chain has TRBV7-2 and TRBJ2-5; tentative D call: TRBD2 (6 bases). The V end was cut by 1 base, the J end by 2 bases, with 11 bases between. There are 15 residues in the CDR3. Germline assignment: CDR1 SGHTA and CDR2 FQGNSA.

This chain connects TRBV9 to TRBJ1-5, with 8 positions matching TRBD1. Germline V gene data show CDR1 as SGDLS and CDR2 as YYNGEE. The CDR3 consists of 16 residues. Unmatched junction bases numbered 19, after V lost 8 bases and J lost 9 bases. CDR3 protein: CASITPPGGILWPQHF. The DNA of the CDR3 is TGTGCCAGTATAACCCCCCCAGGGGGCATTTTGTGGCCCCAGCATTTT. Using reference TRBV9 and TRBJ1-5 for the parts outside the CDR3, the full variable domain is DSGVTQTPKHLITATGQRVTLRCSPRSGDLSVYWYQQSLDQGLQFLIQYYNGEERAKGNILERFSAQQFPDLHSELNLSSLELGDSALYFCASITPPGGILWPQHFGDGTRLSIL.

The rearrangement uses TRBV18 and TRBJ1-4; 8 bases agree with TRBD1. V was clipped by 6 bases and J by 0 bases; unmatched bases: 6. CDR3 size: 16 residues. Germline CDR1 and CDR2: KGHSH and LQKENI. The CDR3 reads CASSRDRGATNEKLFF. CDR3 coding DNA: TGTGCCAGCTCTCGTGACAGGGGTGCAACTAATGAAAAACTGTTTTTT.

This sequence joins TRBV7-7 and TRBJ1-3; D is unresolved. This CDR3 spans 16 amino acids. V was trimmed by 5 bases and J by 4 bases, leaving 18 bases between them. Germline V gives CDR1 SSHAT, CDR2 FNYEAQ (reference sequence). CDR3 protein: CASSDSLPGYGNTIYF. The CDR3 bases are TGTGCCAGCAGCGATAGTCTGCCGGGGTACGGAAACACCATATATTTT.

The chain combines TRBV7-2 with TRBJ1-1, with TRBD1 matching over 8 bases. V gave up 2 bases and J gave up 7 bases; unmatched junction bases: 9. Germline V gene lookup returns CDR1 SGHTA and CDR2 FQGNSA. CDR3 length: 15 amino acids. The CDR3 sequence is CASSLWAGGEGEAFF. The CDR3 coding sequence is TGTGCCAGCAGCTTATGGGCAGGGGGCGAAGGTGAAGCTTTCTTT.

CDR3 amino acids: CASSPWTSGGGNEQFF. CDR3 nucleotide sequence: TGCGCCAGCAGCCCCTGGACTAGCGGGGGGGGCAATGAGCAGTTCTTC. The V gene is TRBV4-1, the J gene TRBJ2-1; TRBD2 aligns across 15 bases. The CDR3 is 16 residues long. Germline V CDR1 and CDR2: MGHRA, YSYEKL. With 4 bases clipped from V and 6 bases from J, the junction kept 4 bases outside the gene matches.